These T cell receptor beta chains were read from a single sample in a study of blood T cell repertoires in COVID-19. Sequencing used immunoSEQ multiplex PCR; TCRdb keeps in-frame clones, though not all of them. This table has 150,000 to 200,000 clones, approximately 83% appearing once. The sample taken for sequencing was PBMCs or T cells enriched from blood (not recorded which). The origin of the receptors is a man in his forties who had recovered from COVID-19. Both conserved end residues are trimmed from each CDR3.

v_gene: TRBV28
j_gene: TRBJ1-6
CDR3aa: ASSLFRDRTNSPLH

v_gene: TRBV9
j_gene: TRBJ2-2
CDR3aa: ASSVGGGSNTGELF

v_gene: TRBV11-1
j_gene: TRBJ1-1
CDR3aa: ASSLDSEAF

v_gene: TRBV11-2
j_gene: TRBJ1-2
CDR3aa: ASSGDRVGYT

v_gene: TRBV6-5
j_gene: TRBJ2-7
CDR3aa: ASRSGGSLWEQY

v_gene: TRBV11-2
j_gene: TRBJ2-1
CDR3aa: ASSPPGGDRSNEQF

v_gene: TRBV7-2
j_gene: TRBJ2-3
CDR3aa: ASTKQGANTQY

v_gene: TRBV9
j_gene: TRBJ2-1
CDR3aa: ASSSPFRGGRINEQF

v_gene: TRBV6-2/TRBV6-3
j_gene: TRBJ2-7
CDR3aa: ASSWQGASEEQY

v_gene: TRBV4-1
j_gene: TRBJ2-5
CDR3aa: ASSQTIAGGSQETQY

v_gene: TRBV18
j_gene: TRBJ1-1
CDR3aa: ASSKRGIEAF

v_gene: TRBV19
j_gene: TRBJ1-5
CDR3aa: ASSTTGGWSNQPQH

v_gene: TRBV30
j_gene: TRBJ2-5
CDR3aa: AWSVRMEGSWQETQY

v_gene: TRBV15
j_gene: TRBJ1-1
CDR3aa: ATSRSGRNTEAF

v_gene: TRBV5-4
j_gene: TRBJ1-2
CDR3aa: ASSFRQGAPNYGYT

v_gene: TRBV4-2
j_gene: TRBJ2-7
CDR3aa: ASSQAGQGSNEQY

v_gene: TRBV6-2/TRBV6-3
j_gene: TRBJ1-1
CDR3aa: ASSYPTGLKTEAF

v_gene: TRBV15
j_gene: TRBJ1-4
CDR3aa: ATSRDTTGGGEKLF

v_gene: TRBV19
j_gene: TRBJ1-6
CDR3aa: ASTIRTGYNSPLH

v_gene: TRBV11-2
j_gene: TRBJ1-1
CDR3aa: ASSLAFRGGSTEAF

v_gene: TRBV3-1/TRBV3-2
j_gene: TRBJ2-3
CDR3aa: ASSHRGGADTQY

v_gene: TRBV7-2
j_gene: TRBJ2-1
CDR3aa: ASSLASGGGNEQF

v_gene: TRBV15
j_gene: TRBJ1-1
CDR3aa: ATKEQTNTEAF

v_gene: TRBV18
j_gene: TRBJ2-2
CDR3aa: ASSPFAGTGIEKNTGELF

v_gene: TRBV6-5
j_gene: TRBJ1-5
CDR3aa: ASTPRRGDQPQH

v_gene: TRBV7-8
j_gene: TRBJ1-1
CDR3aa: ASSPRFRENTEAF

v_gene: TRBV2
j_gene: TRBJ1-2
CDR3aa: ASQPDRMINYGYT

v_gene: TRBV4-1
j_gene: TRBJ1-2
CDR3aa: ASSHTRDTIYGYT

v_gene: TRBV29-1
j_gene: TRBJ1-1
CDR3aa: SVGQNKAF

v_gene: TRBV5-1
j_gene: TRBJ2-7
CDR3aa: ASSLADKTYEQY

v_gene: TRBV7-8
j_gene: TRBJ1-1
CDR3aa: ASSPGSRGWTEAF

v_gene: TRBV16
j_gene: TRBJ1-4
CDR3aa: ASSPGQYREKLF

v_gene: TRBV5-6
j_gene: TRBJ2-2
CDR3aa: ASSREYTGELF

v_gene: TRBV19
j_gene: TRBJ2-4
CDR3aa: ASKVGGSVPNIQY

v_gene: TRBV7-2
j_gene: TRBJ2-3
CDR3aa: ASSTQTSSSTDTQY

v_gene: TRBV5-5
j_gene: TRBJ2-1
CDR3aa: ASSSQGQSYNEQF

v_gene: TRBV7-9
j_gene: TRBJ1-1
CDR3aa: ASSPQGAKVAEAF

v_gene: TRBV19
j_gene: TRBJ1-1
CDR3aa: ASTLSAGDTEAF

v_gene: TRBV6-4
j_gene: TRBJ2-1
CDR3aa: ASSAGGSYNEQF

v_gene: TRBV7-2
j_gene: TRBJ2-5
CDR3aa: ASSPREGGQETQY

v_gene: TRBV20-1
j_gene: TRBJ2-7
CDR3aa: SARYFYEQY

v_gene: TRBV9
j_gene: TRBJ1-3
CDR3aa: ASSSQGPGNTIY

v_gene: TRBV24-1
j_gene: TRBJ2-1
CDR3aa: ATSDLPGESSSYNEQF